Following are 22 T cell receptor beta chains from one sample sequenced in a study of regulatory T cells in long-lasting Graves disease. Time point: persistent/refractory GD, antithyroid drugs over 5 years with positive TRAb. From RNA extracted from PBMCs, the TCR library was made. Building of the TCR beta libraries involved iRepertoire HTBI primers and Arm-PCR of CDR3 regions. TCRdb processed the multiplex PCR reads anew with MiXCR; each CDR3 protein has one entry. Of about 470,000 distinct CDR3 sequences detected, more than 20% appear once; the ten largest clones hold 7% to 9.5%. This material consisted of peripheral blood mononuclear cells (PBMCs), taken when the disease was refractory, from a patient treated with antithyroid drugs. Every receptor here comes from a female donor with Graves disease.

This clonotype has at least ten counts. V and J are TRBV6-1 and TRBJ1-5; D remains unclear. This CDR3 is 15 amino acids long. The ends were cut back, 1 base at V and 6 bases at J, with 13 bases in the middle. Germline CDR1 and CDR2: MNHNS and SASEGT. CDR3 DNA: TGTGCCAGCAGTGAAGGGTCCGCCGTCGGTCAGCCCCAGCATTTT. Protein product: CASSEGSAVGQPQHF.

This clonotype was seen more than once but under ten times. V usage is TRBV13 and J usage is TRBJ2-4, with unresolved D. The CDR3 consists of 13 residues. Trimming pared 5 bases from V and 8 bases from J, leaving 13 bases between. The germline V gene has CDR1 PRHDT and CDR2 FYEKMQ (reference sequence). The CDR3 sequence: CASSPPVADIQYF. CDR3 nucleotide sequence: TGTGCCAGCAGCCCCCCCGTCGCGGACATTCAGTACTTC.

This chain links TRBV30 with TRBJ1-6, with TRBD1 matching over 8 bases. This CDR3 has 14 residues. The germline gives CDR1 GTSNPN, CDR2 SVGIG (reference sequence). V gave up 5 bases and J gave up 0 bases; unmatched junction bases: 0. In DNA form, the CDR3 reads TGTGCCTGGGGACAGGGCTCCTATAATTCACCCCTCCACTTT. This codes for CAWGQGSYNSPLHF.

This clonotype has at least ten counts. The chain uses TRBV2 and TRBJ2-7, with 11 bases lining up with TRBD2. Trimming took 5 bases from V and 3 from J; bases not matched to a gene: 3. The CDR3 totals 14 residues. Looked up from germline, CDR1 is SNHLY and CDR2 is FYNNEI. CDR3 residues: CASSITSGSYEQYF. The CDR3 DNA reads TGTGCCAGCAGTATAACTAGCGGGAGCTACGAGCAGTACTTC.

This clonotype was observed at least ten times. The CDR3 loop is CASSPRQGHGYTF. CDR3 sequence (DNA): TGTGCCAGCAGCCCTCGACAGGGGCATGGCTACACCTTC. The chain joins TRBV7-9 to TRBJ1-2; 8 positions match TRBD1. The ends lost 5 bases at V and 6 bases at J; junction bases unmatched: 5. This CDR3 is built from 13 residues. The germline CDR1 and CDR2 sequences are SEHNR and FQNEAQ (reference sequence).

This clonotype was seen repeatedly, ten times or more. The chain employs TRBV30 and TRBJ1-2; D remains unclear. Looked up from germline, CDR1 is GTSNPN and CDR2 is SVGIG (reference sequence). CDR3 length equals 11 residues. The V end was cut by 2 bases, the J end by 5 bases, with 6 bases between. Here the CDR3 DNA reads TGTGCCTGGAGTCTGGGATATGGCTACACCTTC. Its protein is CAWSLGYGYTF. The complete variable domain, with remaining parts taken from reference TRBV30 and TRBJ1-2, reads SQTIHQWPATLVQPVGSPLSLECTVEGTSNPNLYWYRQAAGRGLQLLFYSVGIGQISSEVPQNLSASRPQDRQFILSSKKLLLSDSGFYLCAWSLGYGYTFGSGTRLTVV.

This clonotype was seen only a few times. The V call is TRBV6-2 or TRBV6-3, the J call TRBJ2-7; no definite D call. Germline values: CDR1 MNHEY, CDR2 SVGEGT. The CDR3 is made up of 13 amino acids. The V end was cut by 5 bases, the J end by 6 bases, with 14 bases between. CDR3 sequence: CASSTTRVAEQYF. As DNA, the CDR3 is TGTGCCAGCAGTACGACCCGGGTGGCCGAGCAGTACTTC.

Ten or more counts support this clonotype. The rearrangement uses TRBV29-1 and TRBJ1-1; 7 bases match TRBD1. Unmatched junction bases numbered 3, after V lost 3 bases and J lost 8 bases. Germline V gives CDR1 SQVTM, CDR2 ANQGSEA. The CDR3 spans 11 residues. The CDR3 sequence is CSVDGQAEAFF. The CDR3 DNA follows: TGCAGCGTTGATGGACAGGCGGAAGCTTTCTTT.

This clonotype has a count of ten or more. The chain has TRBV28 and TRBJ1-5, with D hard to call. The V and J ends lost 3 bases and 0 bases respectively, with 15 bases between them. The CDR3 spans 17 residues. Germline V lookup: CDR1 MDHEN, CDR2 SYDVKM. CDR3 residues: CASSFAGKSHSNQPQHF. The DNA for the CDR3 is TGTGCCAGCAGTTTTGCAGGAAAGAGTCATAGCAATCAGCCCCAGCATTTT.

The chain joins TRBV7-3 to TRBJ1-3; D is perhaps TRBD1 (5 bases). Trimming took off 4 bases at V and 4 bases at J, with 14 bases between the two ends. CDR3 length: 15 residues. Germline CDR1 reads SGHTA; CDR2 reads FQGTGA. CDR3 sequence (DNA): TGTGCCAGCAGCTCATCCGGGACGGTGGGAAACACCATATATTTT. It yields the protein CASSSSGTVGNTIYF.

This sequence joins TRBV4-1 and TRBJ1-2; tentative D call: TRBD1 (5 bases). The CDR3 has 14 residues. V was cut by 1 base and J by 3 bases, with 9 bases left in between. Germline V gene sequence: CDR1 MGHRA, CDR2 YSYEKL. The CDR3: CASSQVQGDYGYTF. The CDR3 DNA reads as TGCGCCAGCAGCCAAGTCCAGGGAGACTATGGCTACACCTTC.

This clonotype was seen repeatedly, ten times or more. This rearrangement joins TRBV30 to TRBJ2-7; TRBD1 matches at 7 bases. V shed 0 bases and J 3 bases; nucleotides not matched to a gene: 5. The CDR3 totals 14 residues. Germline CDR1 reads GTSNPN; CDR2 reads SVGIG (reference sequence). The CDR3 loop reads CAWSVGTAYYEQYF. DNA of the CDR3: TGTGCCTGGAGTGTCGGGACAGCCTACTACGAGCAGTACTTC.

J is TRBJ2-5 and V is TRBV6-2 or TRBV6-3, with 11 nucleotides matching TRBD2. The CDR3 runs 16 residues. The germline gives CDR1 MNHEY, CDR2 SVGEGT. The ends lost 4 bases at V and 1 base at J; junction bases unmatched: 5. CDR3 residues: CASSFRLAGRQETQYF. CDR3 sequence (DNA): TGTGCCAGCAGTTTTCGACTAGCGGGACGCCAAGAGACCCAGTACTTC.

The genes are TRBV19 and TRBJ2-7, with 9 bases lining up with TRBD1. CDR3 length: 16 amino acids. Germline V gives CDR1 LNHDA, CDR2 SQIVND (reference sequence). V trimming: 2 bases; J trimming: 1 base; junction bases outside the gene matches: 6. The CDR3 bases are TGTGCCAGTAGTATATCTGCGACAGGGGGTTCCTACGAGCAGTACTTC. It yields the protein CASSISATGGSYEQYF.

Regarding this clonotype: A read error may produce the germline difference seen at one junction end. The chain uses TRBV19 and TRBJ2-7, with a weak D call TRBD1 (5 bases). The CDR3 runs 13 residues. CDR1 and CDR2 from the germline V gene are LNHDA and SQIVND (reference sequence). This CDR3 is CASSLEEGDEQYF. The CDR3 DNA follows: TGTGCCAGTAGTCTAGAGGAAGGGGACGAGCAGTACTTC.

This clonotype was counted between two and nine times. The CDR3 loop is CASSQVAGGSDTQYF. In DNA form, the CDR3 reads TGTGCCAGCAGCCAGGTAGCGGGAGGGAGCGATACGCAGTATTTT. V usage is TRBV7-3 and J usage is TRBJ2-3; 11 bases are a match to TRBD2. CDR1 and CDR2 (germline): SGHTA, FQGTGA. After removal of 5 bases from V and 6 bases from J, the junction contained 7 bases not matched to a gene. The CDR3 consists of 15 residues.

The chain is built from TRBV3-1 and TRBJ1-2; TRBD1 might be the D (6 bases). Trimming shortened V by 0 bases and J by 2 bases, and 19 bases separated the two germline ends. CDR1 and CDR2 (germline): LGHDT, YNNKEL (reference sequence). The CDR3 consists of 18 residues. The CDR3 is CASSQEATGTGRNYGYTF. In nucleotides, the CDR3 is TGTGCCAGCAGCCAAGAGGCGACAGGAACGGGCAGGAACTATGGCTACACCTTC.

This chain joins TRBV5-1 and TRBJ1-5; D uncertain. The germline V gene encodes CDR1 SGHRS and CDR2 YFSETQ. This CDR3 region has 16 residues. V was shortened by 1 base and J by 0 bases, with 11 bases between the two germline ends. The CDR3: CASSLLATSSNQPQHF. The CDR3 DNA is TGCGCCAGCAGCTTGCTTGCCACCTCTAGCAATCAGCCCCAGCATTTT.

This clonotype was counted at least ten times. V gene TRBV12-3 or TRBV12-4 combines with J gene TRBJ1-2; D remains ambiguous. V gave up 3 bases and J gave up 6 bases, with 11 bases separating them. CDR3 length equals 13 residues. The CDR3 reads CASSFGQADGYTF. The DNA for the CDR3 is TGTGCCAGCAGTTTCGGGCAGGCAGATGGCTACACCTTC.

This clonotype was detected a few times. The chain couples TRBV20-1 to TRBJ1-1; D is unresolved. V lost 6 bases to trimming and J lost 0 bases, with 14 bases between them. Germline lookup yields CDR1 DFQATT and CDR2 SNEGSKA (reference sequence). CDR3 size: 14 residues. The CDR3 sequence is CSATPQSVNTEAFF. The DNA for the CDR3 is TGCAGTGCCACCCCCCAATCGGTGAACACTGAAGCTTTCTTT.

This clonotype was picked up many times. The gene calls are TRBV6-1 and TRBJ1-1, with 7 bases lining up with TRBD1. The V segment lost 8 bases and the J segment 0 bases; nucleotides outside the gene matches: 12. The germline V gene encodes CDR1 MNHNS and CDR2 SASEGT. The CDR3 is 16 residues long. DNA of the CDR3: TGTGCCAGCGACATAACAGGGGCGGTTATGAACACTGAAGCTTTCTTT. Amino acids: CASDITGAVMNTEAFF.

The V call is TRBV7-9, the J call TRBJ2-1; D is perhaps TRBD2 (5 bases). There are 13 residues in the CDR3. V lost 7 bases, J lost 9 bases, and 16 bases lay in between. CDR1 and CDR2 (germline): SEHNR, FQNEAQ (reference sequence). CDR3 sequence reads: CASNEILAGEQFF. In DNA form, the CDR3 reads TGTGCCAGCAACGAGATCCTAGCTGGTGAGCAGTTCTTC.